This TCR beta chain was observed in a study of blood T cell repertoires in COVID-19. CDR1 and CDR2 from the germline V gene are SGHRS and YFSETQ. The CDR3 is made up of 17 amino acids. The ends lost 0 bases at V and 7 bases at J; junction bases unmatched: 12. Clones were read by immunoSEQ multiplex PCR, and TCRdb kept only the in-frame ones, dropping some. The sample lists roughly 120,000 clones; about nine tenths were seen once. This TCR derives from a human donor with active COVID-19. The donor label of this sample is uncertain. What was sequenced was peripheral blood. The chain has TRBV5-1 and TRBJ2-1, with 8 bases identical to TRBD1. Written as DNA, the CDR3 is TGCGCCAGCAGCTTGGCCGGACAGGGATCCCCGCGGAATGAGCAGTTCTTC. It encodes CASSLAGQGSPRNEQFF.